The sequence of this TCR beta chain was determined in a study of beta chain features in type 1 diabetes. Regarding this clone: No antigen is known for it.

What was sequenced were expressed TCRB transcripts, since all of the isolated RNA had been reverse transcribed. Assay used: immunoSEQ multiplex PCR; TCRdb lists only in-frame clones, some missing. The repertoire holds about 260,000 clones, with more than 65% as singletons. Regarding the study as a whole: More deletions and fewer insertions at VDJ junctions were seen in type 1 diabetes patients.

Germline V gene lookup returns CDR1 GTSNPN and CDR2 SVGIG (reference sequence). The CDR3 extends over 15 amino acids. V gave up 8 bases and J gave up 2 bases; unmatched junction bases: 13. The chain joins TRBV30 to TRBJ2-3; 7 bases are a match to TRBD1. This clonotype was sampled from a young man in good health. What was sequenced was naive CD4+ T cells from blood. CDR3 nucleotide sequence: TGTGCCCGGACGTCCGGGACAGTAGTCACAGATACGCAGTATTTT. It is translated as CARTSGTVVTDTQYF. Based on the CDR3 plus reference TRBV30 and TRBJ2-3, the full variable domain is SQTIHQWPATLVQPVGSPLSLECTVEGTSNPNLYWYRQAAGRGLQLLFYSVGIGQISSEVPQNLSASRPQDRQFILSSKKLLLSDSGFYLCARTSGTVVTDTQYFGPGTRLTVL.